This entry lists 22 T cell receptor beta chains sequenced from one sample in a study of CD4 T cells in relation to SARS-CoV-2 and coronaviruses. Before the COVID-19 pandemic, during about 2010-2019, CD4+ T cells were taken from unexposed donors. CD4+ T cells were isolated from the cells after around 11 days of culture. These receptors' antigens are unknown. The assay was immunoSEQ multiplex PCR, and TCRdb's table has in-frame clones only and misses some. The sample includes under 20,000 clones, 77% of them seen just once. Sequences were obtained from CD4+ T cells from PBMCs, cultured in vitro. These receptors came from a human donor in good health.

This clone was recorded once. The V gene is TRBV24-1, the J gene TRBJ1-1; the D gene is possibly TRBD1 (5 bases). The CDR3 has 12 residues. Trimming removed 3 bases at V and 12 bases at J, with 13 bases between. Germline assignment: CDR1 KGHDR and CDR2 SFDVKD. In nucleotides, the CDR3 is TGTGCCACCAGTGATCCGGGGCAGGGACCTTTCTTT. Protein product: CATSDPGQGPFF.

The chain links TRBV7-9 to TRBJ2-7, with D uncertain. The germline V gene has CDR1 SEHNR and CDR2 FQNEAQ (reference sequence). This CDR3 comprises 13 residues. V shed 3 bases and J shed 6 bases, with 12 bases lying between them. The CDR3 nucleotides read TGTGCCAGCAGCTTGGGCGAGTGGTCCGAGCAGTACTTC. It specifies CASSLGEWSEQYF.

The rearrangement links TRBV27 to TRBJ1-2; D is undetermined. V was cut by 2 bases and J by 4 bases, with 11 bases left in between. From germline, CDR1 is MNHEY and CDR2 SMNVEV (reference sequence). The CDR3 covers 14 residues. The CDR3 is CASSLTRSSYGYTF. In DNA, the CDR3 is TGTGCCAGCAGTTTAACCAGGTCCTCCTATGGCTACACCTTC.

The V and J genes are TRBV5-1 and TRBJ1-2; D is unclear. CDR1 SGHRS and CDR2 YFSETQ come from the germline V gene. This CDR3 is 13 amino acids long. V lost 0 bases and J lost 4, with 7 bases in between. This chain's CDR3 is CASSLGQTYGYTF. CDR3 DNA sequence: TGCGCCAGCAGCTTGGGTCAAACCTATGGCTACACCTTC.

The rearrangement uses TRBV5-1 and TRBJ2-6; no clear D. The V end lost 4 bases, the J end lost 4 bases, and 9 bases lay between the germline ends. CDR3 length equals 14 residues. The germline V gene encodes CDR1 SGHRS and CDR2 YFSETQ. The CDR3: CASSDLIGANVLTF. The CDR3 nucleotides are TGCGCCAGCAGCGACCTTATAGGGGCCAACGTCCTGACTTTC.

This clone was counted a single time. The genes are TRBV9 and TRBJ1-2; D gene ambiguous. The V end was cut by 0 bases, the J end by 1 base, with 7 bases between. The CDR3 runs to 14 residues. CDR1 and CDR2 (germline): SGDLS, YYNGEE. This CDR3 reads CASSVGQLNYGYTF. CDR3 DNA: TGTGCCAGCAGCGTAGGGCAGCTTAACTATGGCTACACCTTC.

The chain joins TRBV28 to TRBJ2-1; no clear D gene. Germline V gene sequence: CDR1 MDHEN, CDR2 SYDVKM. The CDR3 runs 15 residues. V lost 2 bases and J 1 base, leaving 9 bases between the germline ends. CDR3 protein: CASSLDHGSYNEQFF. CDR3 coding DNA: TGTGCCAGCAGTTTAGACCATGGGTCCTACAATGAGCAGTTCTTC.

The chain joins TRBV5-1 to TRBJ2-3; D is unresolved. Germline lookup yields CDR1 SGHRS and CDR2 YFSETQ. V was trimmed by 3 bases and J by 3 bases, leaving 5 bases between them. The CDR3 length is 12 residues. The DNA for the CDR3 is TGCGCCAGCAGCTCCGCAACAGATACGCAGTATTTT. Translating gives CASSSATDTQYF.

The CDR3 DNA reads as TGCGCCAGCAGCATAGACCCTGCCTACGAGCAGTACTTC. Protein product: CASSIDPAYEQYF. The V call is TRBV5-1, the J call TRBJ2-7; no clear D gene. From germline, CDR1 is SGHRS and CDR2 YFSETQ. Trimming removed 4 bases from V and 2 bases from J, with 10 bases in between. The CDR3 runs 13 residues.

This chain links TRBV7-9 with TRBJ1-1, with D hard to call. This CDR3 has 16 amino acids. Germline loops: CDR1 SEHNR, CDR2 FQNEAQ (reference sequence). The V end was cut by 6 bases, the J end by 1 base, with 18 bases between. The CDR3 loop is CASSLNLVGPNTEAFF. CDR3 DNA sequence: TGTGCCAGCAGTCTAAACCTGGTGGGTCCGAACACTGAAGCTTTCTTT.

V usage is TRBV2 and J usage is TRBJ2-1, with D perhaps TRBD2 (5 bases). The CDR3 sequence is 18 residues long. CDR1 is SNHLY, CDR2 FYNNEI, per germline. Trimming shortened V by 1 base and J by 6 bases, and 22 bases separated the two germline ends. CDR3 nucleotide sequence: TGTGCCAGCAGTGAAGATTTTGCGGGTTCCCGGCTCAGCAATGAGCAGTTCTTC. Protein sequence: CASSEDFAGSRLSNEQFF.

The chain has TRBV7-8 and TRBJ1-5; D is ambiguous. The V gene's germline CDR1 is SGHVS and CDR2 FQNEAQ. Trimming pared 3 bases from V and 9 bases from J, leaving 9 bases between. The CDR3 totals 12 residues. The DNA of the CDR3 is TGTGCCAGCAGCTTTGATCTGGGGCCCCAGCATTTT. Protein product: CASSFDLGPQHF.

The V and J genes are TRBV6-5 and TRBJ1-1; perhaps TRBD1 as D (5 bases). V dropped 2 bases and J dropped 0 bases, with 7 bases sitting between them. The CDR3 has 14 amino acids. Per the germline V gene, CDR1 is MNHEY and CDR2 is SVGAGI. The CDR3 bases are TGTGCCAGCAGTTACCGGACAATGAACACTGAAGCTTTCTTT. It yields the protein CASSYRTMNTEAFF.

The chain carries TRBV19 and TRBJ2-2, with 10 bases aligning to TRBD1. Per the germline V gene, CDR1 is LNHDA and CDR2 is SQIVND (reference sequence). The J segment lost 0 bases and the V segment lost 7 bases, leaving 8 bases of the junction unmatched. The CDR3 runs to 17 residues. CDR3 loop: CASTETGGIANTGELFF. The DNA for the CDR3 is TGTGCCAGTACTGAGACAGGGGGCATAGCGAACACCGGGGAGCTGTTTTTT.

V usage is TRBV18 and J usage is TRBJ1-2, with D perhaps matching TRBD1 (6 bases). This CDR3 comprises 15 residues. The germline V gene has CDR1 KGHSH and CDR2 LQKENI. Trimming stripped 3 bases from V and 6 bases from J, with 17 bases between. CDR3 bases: TGTGCCAGCTCACCTAGGGGGGCCTCGTTGGATGGCTACACCTTC. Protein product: CASSPRGASLDGYTF.

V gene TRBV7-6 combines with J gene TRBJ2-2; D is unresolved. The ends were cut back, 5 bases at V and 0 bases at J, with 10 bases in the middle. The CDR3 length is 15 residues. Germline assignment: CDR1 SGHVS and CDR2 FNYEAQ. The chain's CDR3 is CASSPGYSNTGELFF. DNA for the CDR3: TGTGCCAGCAGCCCCGGATATTCGAACACCGGGGAGCTGTTTTTT. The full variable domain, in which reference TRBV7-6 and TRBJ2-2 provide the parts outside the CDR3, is GAGVSQSPRYKVTKRGQDVALRCDPISGHVSLYWYRQALGQGPEFLTYFNYEAQQDKSGLPNDRFSAERPEGSISTLTIQRTEQRDSAMYRCASSPGYSNTGELFFGEGSRLTVL.

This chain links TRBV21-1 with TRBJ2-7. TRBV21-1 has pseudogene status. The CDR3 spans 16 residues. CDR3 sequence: CASSKEGDRPPYEQYF. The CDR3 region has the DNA TGTGCCAGCAGCAAAGAGGGAGACAGACCCCCCTACGAGCAGTACTTC.

CDR3 coding DNA: TGTGCCAGCAGTGAGCTGCATGGGGGTGAGCAGTTCTTC. Protein product: CASSELHGGEQFF. The V gene is TRBV6-1, the J gene TRBJ2-1; possibly TRBD1 or TRBD2 for D (5 bases each). V was trimmed by 3 bases and J by 9 bases, leaving 12 bases between them. CDR1 and CDR2 (germline): MNHNS, SASEGT. This CDR3 contains 13 residues.

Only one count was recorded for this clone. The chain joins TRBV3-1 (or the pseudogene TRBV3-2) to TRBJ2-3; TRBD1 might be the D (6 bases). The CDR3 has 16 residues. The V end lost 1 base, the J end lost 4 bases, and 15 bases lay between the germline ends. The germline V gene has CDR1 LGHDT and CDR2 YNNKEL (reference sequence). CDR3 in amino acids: CASSQVGTNWADTQYF. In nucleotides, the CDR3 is TGTGCCAGCAGCCAAGTGGGGACAAATTGGGCAGATACGCAGTATTTT.

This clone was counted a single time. CDR3 loop: CASSGAGRQAGNTIYF. The DNA of the CDR3 is TGTGCCAGCAGTGGAGCAGGGCGTCAGGCTGGAAACACCATATATTTT. The genes are TRBV6-1 and TRBJ1-3, with TRBD1 as a possible D gene (5 bases). The V gene's germline CDR1 is MNHNS and CDR2 SASEGT. Between the trimmed V and J ends, which lost 4 bases and 2 bases, there was a span of 15 bases. The CDR3 has 16 amino acids.

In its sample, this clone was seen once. The CDR3: CASSNRQPEAFF. CDR3 nucleotides: TGTGCCAGTAGTAACAGACAGCCTGAAGCTTTCTTT. The rearrangement uses TRBV19 and TRBJ1-1, with D possibly TRBD1 on 5 matching bases. The CDR3 sequence is 12 residues long. The V gene lost 4 bases and the J gene lost 6 bases, with 9 bases spanning the gap. Germline lookup yields CDR1 LNHDA and CDR2 SQIVND (reference sequence).

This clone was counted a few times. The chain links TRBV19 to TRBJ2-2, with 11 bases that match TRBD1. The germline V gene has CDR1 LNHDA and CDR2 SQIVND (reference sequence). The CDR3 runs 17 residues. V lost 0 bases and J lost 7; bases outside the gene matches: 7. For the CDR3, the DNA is TGTGCCAGTAGTATAGAAGGGACAGGGGGGCCCTACGGGGAGCTGTTTTTT. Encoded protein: CASSIEGTGGPYGELFF.